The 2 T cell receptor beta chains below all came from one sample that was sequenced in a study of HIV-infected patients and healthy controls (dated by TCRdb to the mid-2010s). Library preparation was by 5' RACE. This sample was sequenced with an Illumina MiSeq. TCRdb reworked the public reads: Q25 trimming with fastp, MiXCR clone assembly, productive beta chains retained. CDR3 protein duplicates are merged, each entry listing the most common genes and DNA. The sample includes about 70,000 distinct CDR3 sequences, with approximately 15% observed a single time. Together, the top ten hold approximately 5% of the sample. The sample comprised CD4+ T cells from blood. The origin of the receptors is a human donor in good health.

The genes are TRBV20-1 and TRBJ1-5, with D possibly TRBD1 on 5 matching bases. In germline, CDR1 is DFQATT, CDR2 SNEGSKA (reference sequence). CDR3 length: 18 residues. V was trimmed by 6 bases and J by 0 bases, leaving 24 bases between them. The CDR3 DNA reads TGCAGTGCCTCACCGGGACCCAGCCCCAGTTATAGCAATCAGCCCCAGCATTTT. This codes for CSASPGPSPSYSNQPQHF.

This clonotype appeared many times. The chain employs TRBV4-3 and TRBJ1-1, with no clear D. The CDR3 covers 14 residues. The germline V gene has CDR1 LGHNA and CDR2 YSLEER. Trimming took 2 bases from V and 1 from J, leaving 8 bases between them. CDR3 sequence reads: CASSQRQRNTEAFF. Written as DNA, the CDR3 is TGCGCCAGCAGCCAACGACAAAGGAACACTGAAGCTTTCTTT.